The 15 T cell receptor beta chains below were found in one sample sequenced in a study of blood T cell repertoires in COVID-19. Profiled with immunoSEQ multiplex PCR; TCRdb holds only in-frame clones, not every one. The sample shows around 300,000 clones, about 90% of them seen only once. Material: PBMCs or T cells enriched from blood (not recorded which). The receptors shown here come from a young woman who had recovered from COVID-19.

The V call is TRBV4-3, the J call TRBJ2-7, with D possibly TRBD1 on 6 matching bases. The germline V gene encodes CDR1 LGHNA and CDR2 YSLEER. CDR3 size: 15 residues. Between the trimmed V and J ends, which lost 3 bases and 4 bases, there was a span of 16 bases. CDR3 sequence (DNA): TGCGCCAGCAGCCAGGCCCCGGGACAAATATACGAGCAGTACTTC. This sequence encodes CASSQAPGQIYEQYF.

The V gene is TRBV7-9, the J gene TRBJ2-5; 11 bases fit TRBD2. Germline assignment: CDR1 SEHNR and CDR2 FQNEAQ (reference sequence). The CDR3 runs 15 residues. The ends lost 5 bases at V and 8 bases at J; junction bases unmatched: 10. CDR3 nucleotide sequence: TGTGCCAGCAGCCCCCTAGGTACTAGCGGGAGAACCCAGTACTTC. It specifies CASSPLGTSGRTQYF.

V is TRBV18 and J is TRBJ1-1, with a tentative D call TRBD1 (6 bases). Trimming pared 3 bases from V and 3 bases from J, leaving 14 bases between. The length of the CDR3 is 15 residues. Per the germline V gene, CDR1 is KGHSH and CDR2 is LQKENI. CDR3 in DNA: TGTGCCAGCTCACCCCTACCGGGACAAGACACTGAAGCTTTCTTT. Protein product: CASSPLPGQDTEAFF.

The rearrangement joins TRBV16 to TRBJ1-6, with 7 positions matching TRBD1. This CDR3 has 15 residues. V was pared by 1 base and J by 7 bases, with 4 bases of the junction left unmatched. Germline CDR1 is KGHSY and CDR2 is FQNENV. The CDR3 spells CASSQLGQSNSPLHF. Here the CDR3 DNA reads TGTGCCAGCAGCCAATTGGGACAGTCAAATTCACCCCTCCACTTT.

The chain uses TRBV18 and TRBJ1-1; D call uncertain. Per germline, CDR1 KGHSH and CDR2 LQKENI. V was pared by 0 bases and J by 5 bases, with 13 bases between. The CDR3 extends over 15 amino acids. CDR3: CASSPPIPVRTEAFF. The CDR3 DNA is TGTGCCAGCTCACCACCGATTCCGGTTCGGACTGAAGCTTTCTTT.

V is TRBV19 and J is TRBJ2-4; 9 nucleotides agree with TRBD1. J gave up 8 bases and V 8 bases, and 10 bases lay outside the gene matches. CDR1 LNHDA and CDR2 SQIVND come from the germline V gene (reference sequence). CDR3 length: 14 residues. The CDR3 here is CASGYRGLQDIQYF. The CDR3 DNA reads as TGTGCCAGTGGGTACAGGGGGCTGCAGGACATTCAGTACTTC. The variable domain in full, completed from reference TRBV19 and TRBJ2-4, reads DGGITQSPKYLFRKEGQNVTLSCEQNLNHDAMYWYRQDPGQGLRLIYYSQIVNDFQKGDIAEGYSVSREKKESFPLTVTSAQKNPTAFYLCASGYRGLQDIQYFGAGTRLSVL.

This rearrangement joins TRBV19 to TRBJ2-7, with 7 bases fitting TRBD2. CDR3 length: 15 residues. Looked up from germline, CDR1 is LNHDA and CDR2 is SQIVND (reference sequence). Trimming at V came to 0 bases and at J to 1 base, leaving 3 bases not matched to a gene. The CDR3 DNA is TGTGCCAGTAGTATAGATCCAGCGGGGTCCTACGAGCAGTACTTC. The encoded protein is CASSIDPAGSYEQYF.

The chain recombines TRBV10-1 with TRBJ2-1; tentatively, D is TRBD2 (5 bases). CDR1 and CDR2 (germline): WNHNN, SYGVQD (reference sequence). V was clipped by 0 bases and J by 9 bases, with 12 bases between them. The CDR3 covers 14 residues. The CDR3 sequence: CASSESPGKFEQFF. CDR3 nucleotide sequence: TGCGCCAGCAGTGAGTCGCCGGGAAAATTTGAGCAGTTCTTC.

The chain uses TRBV7-2 and TRBJ1-5; 7 bases are shared with TRBD1. From germline, CDR1 is SGHTA and CDR2 FQGNSA. V was clipped by 0 bases and J by 2 bases; unmatched bases: 1. This CDR3 is built from 15 residues. The CDR3 reads CASSLADRGNQPQHF. The CDR3 DNA reads as TGTGCCAGCAGCTTAGCCGACAGGGGCAATCAGCCCCAGCATTTT. The whole variable domain, filled in from reference TRBV7-2 and TRBJ1-5, reads GAGVSQSPSNKVTEKGKDVELRCDPISGHTALYWYRQSLGQGLEFLIYFQGNSAPDKSGLPSDRFSAERTGGSVSTLTIQRTQQEDSAVYLCASSLADRGNQPQHFGDGTRLSIL.

The CDR3 loop is CASTDRKSGTEAFF. The CDR3 DNA follows: TGTGCCAGCACCGATCGTAAATCGGGGACTGAAGCTTTCTTT. V is TRBV7-9 and J is TRBJ1-1; D remains unclear. V lost 7 bases and J lost 5, with 17 bases in between. The CDR3 totals 14 residues. Germline V CDR1 and CDR2: SEHNR, FQNEAQ (reference sequence).

To note about this clone: Other nucleotide sequences in the sample specify the same CDR3. The rearrangement links TRBV6-5 to TRBJ2-1; D not resolved. Germline values: CDR1 MNHEY, CDR2 SVGAGI. V was trimmed by 2 bases and J by 8 bases, leaving 4 bases between them. The CDR3 length is 11 residues. The CDR3 DNA sequence: TGTGCCAGCAGTTACATCGATGAGCAGTTCTTC. Its translation: CASSYIDEQFF.

CDR3 residues: CASTKHSNNSPLHF. For the CDR3, the DNA is TGTGCCAGCACAAAACACAGCAATAATTCACCCCTCCACTTT. The chain joins TRBV28 to TRBJ1-6; no reliable D call. This CDR3 spans 14 amino acids. V was trimmed by 7 bases and J by 5 bases, leaving 12 bases between them. The germline V gene encodes CDR1 MDHEN and CDR2 SYDVKM.

V gene TRBV18 combines with J gene TRBJ1-6; perhaps TRBD1 as D (5 bases). Trimming stripped 5 bases from V and 3 bases from J, with 14 bases between. The CDR3 consists of 16 residues. Germline CDR1 is KGHSH and CDR2 is LQKENI. Here the CDR3 reads CASSAGQSNYNSPLHF. The CDR3 bases are TGTGCCAGCTCAGCAGGGCAGAGTAACTATAATTCACCCCTCCACTTT. The full variable domain, rest sourced from reference TRBV18 and TRBJ1-6, is NAGVMQNPRHLVRRRGQEARLRCSPMKGHSHVYWYRQLPEEGLKFMVYLQKENIIDESGMPKERFSAEFPKEGPSILRIQQVVRGDSAAYFCASSAGQSNYNSPLHFGNGTRLTVT.

This chain uses TRBV6-4 with TRBJ2-7, with 9 bases aligning to TRBD2. With 8 bases clipped from V and 0 bases from J, the junction kept 8 bases outside the gene matches. CDR3 length: 15 amino acids. Germline V lookup: CDR1 MRHNA, CDR2 SNTAGT. This CDR3 is CASFKREVNSYEQYF. The CDR3 DNA sequence: TGTGCCAGCTTCAAGCGGGAGGTGAACTCCTACGAGCAGTACTTC.

The CDR3: CASSQRLPRDSGNTIYF. DNA for the CDR3: TGCGCCAGCAGCCAACGGCTTCCGAGGGATTCTGGAAACACCATATATTTT. The chain couples TRBV4-3 to TRBJ1-3; D ambiguous. The CDR3 consists of 17 residues. In germline, CDR1 is LGHNA, CDR2 YSLEER. The germline V and J ends were trimmed by 2 bases and 1 base, with 15 bases remaining between them.